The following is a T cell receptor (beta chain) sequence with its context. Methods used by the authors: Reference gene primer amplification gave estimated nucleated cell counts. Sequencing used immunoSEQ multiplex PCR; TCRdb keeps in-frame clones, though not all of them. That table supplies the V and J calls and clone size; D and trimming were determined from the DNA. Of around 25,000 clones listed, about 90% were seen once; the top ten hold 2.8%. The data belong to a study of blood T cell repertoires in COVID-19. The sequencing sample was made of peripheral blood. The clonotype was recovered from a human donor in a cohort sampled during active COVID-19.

CDR3 loop: CASSARLAEITGELFF. The DNA of the CDR3 is TGTGCCAGCAGCGCTCGACTAGCGGAAATAACCGGGGAGCTGTTTTTT. This chain uses TRBV9 with TRBJ2-2, with 9 nucleotides matching TRBD2. The CDR3 is 16 residues long. Germline trimming cut 3 bases from V and 5 bases from J; bases unmatched to any gene: 8. Looked up from germline, CDR1 is SGDLS and CDR2 is YYNGEE.